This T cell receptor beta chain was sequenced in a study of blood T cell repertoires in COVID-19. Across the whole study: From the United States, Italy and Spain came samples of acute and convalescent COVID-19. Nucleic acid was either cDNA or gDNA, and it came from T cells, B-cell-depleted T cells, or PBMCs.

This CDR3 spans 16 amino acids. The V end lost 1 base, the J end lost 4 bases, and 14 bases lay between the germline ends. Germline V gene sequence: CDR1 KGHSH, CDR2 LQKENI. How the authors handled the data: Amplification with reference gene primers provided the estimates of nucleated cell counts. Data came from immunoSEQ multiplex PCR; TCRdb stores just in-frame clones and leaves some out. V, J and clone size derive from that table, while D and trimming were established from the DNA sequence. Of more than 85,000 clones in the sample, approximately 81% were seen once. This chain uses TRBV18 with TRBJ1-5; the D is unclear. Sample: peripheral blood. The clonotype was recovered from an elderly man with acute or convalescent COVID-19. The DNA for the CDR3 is TGTGCCAGCTCACCACGGCTAGGTACTTCAAATCAGCCCCAGCATTTT. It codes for CASSPRLGTSNQPQHF.